This T cell receptor beta chain was sequenced for a study of T cells after yellow fever vaccination. Study findings and constraints: The appearance of a small share of clonotypes in both CD4 and CD8 compartments was observed.

As for this clonotype: Its antigen is unidentified.

TCRdb reprocessed the 5' RACE reads via MiXCR and lists one record per CDR3 protein. The sample shows about 370,000 distinct CDR3 sequences, around a tenth of them seen only once. Trimming removed 8 bases at V and 0 bases at J, with 17 bases between. The germline gives CDR1 LNHNV, CDR2 YYDKDF (reference sequence). The CDR3 is 16 residues long. The rearrangement joins TRBV15 to TRBJ1-3, with unresolved D. The sequence came from a man in his late teens or twenties who received the YFV17D yellow fever vaccine. Here the sequenced sample was PBMCs, taken on the day of the first yellow fever vaccination. CDR3 nucleotide sequence: TGTGCCACCCGGGAATTCGCAGGCGGCTCTGGAAACACCATATATTTT. Translated: CATREFAGGSGNTIYF.